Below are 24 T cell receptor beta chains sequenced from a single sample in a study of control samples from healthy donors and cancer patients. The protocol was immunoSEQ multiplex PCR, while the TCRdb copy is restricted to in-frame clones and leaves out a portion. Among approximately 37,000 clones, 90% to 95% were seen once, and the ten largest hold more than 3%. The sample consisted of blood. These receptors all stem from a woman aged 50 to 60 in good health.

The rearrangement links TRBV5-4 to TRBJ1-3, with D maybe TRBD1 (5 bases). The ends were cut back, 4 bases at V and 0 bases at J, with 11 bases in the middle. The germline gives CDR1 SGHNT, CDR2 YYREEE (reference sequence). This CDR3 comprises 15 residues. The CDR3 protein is CASSQGRSSGNTIYF. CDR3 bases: TGTGCCAGCAGCCAGGGACGGAGCTCTGGAAACACCATATATTTT. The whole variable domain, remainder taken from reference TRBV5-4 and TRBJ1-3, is ETGVTQSPTHLIKTRGQQVTLRCSSQSGHNTVSWYQQALGQGPQFIFQYYREEENGRGNFPPRFSGLQFPNYSSELNVNALELDDSALYLCASSQGRSSGNTIYFGEGSWLTVV.

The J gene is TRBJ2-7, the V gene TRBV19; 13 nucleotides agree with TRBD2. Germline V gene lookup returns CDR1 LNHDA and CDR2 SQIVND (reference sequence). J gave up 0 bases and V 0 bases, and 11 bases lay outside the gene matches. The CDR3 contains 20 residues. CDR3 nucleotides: TGTGCCAGTAGTATAGACAGATCCGGACTAGCGGGGGCCGGCTCCTACGAGCAGTACTTC. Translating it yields CASSIDRSGLAGAGSYEQYF.

The CDR3 DNA sequence: TGTGCCAGCTCAGATCCCGGGGGATCAGAAGCTTTCTTT. Translation gives CASSDPGGSEAFF. V and J are TRBV18 and TRBJ1-1; perhaps TRBD1 as D (5 bases). Germline-derived CDR1 and CDR2 are KGHSH and LQKENI. The germline V and J ends were trimmed by 5 bases and 8 bases, with 15 bases remaining between them. CDR3 length: 13 amino acids.

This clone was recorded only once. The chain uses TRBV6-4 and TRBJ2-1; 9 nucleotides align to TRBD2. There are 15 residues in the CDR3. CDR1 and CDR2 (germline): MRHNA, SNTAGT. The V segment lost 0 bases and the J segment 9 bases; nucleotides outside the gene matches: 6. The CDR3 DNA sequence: TGTGCCAGCAGTGACTCTGCGGGGGGGCCTGGTGAGCAGTTCTTC. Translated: CASSDSAGGPGEQFF.

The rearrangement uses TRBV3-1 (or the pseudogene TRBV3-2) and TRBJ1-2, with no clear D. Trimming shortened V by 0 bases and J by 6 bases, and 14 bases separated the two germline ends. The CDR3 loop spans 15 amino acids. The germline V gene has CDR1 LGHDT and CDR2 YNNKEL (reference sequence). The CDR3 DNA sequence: TGTGCCAGCAGCCAAGATTACCGAGGGCTTAATGGCTACACCTTC. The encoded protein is CASSQDYRGLNGYTF.

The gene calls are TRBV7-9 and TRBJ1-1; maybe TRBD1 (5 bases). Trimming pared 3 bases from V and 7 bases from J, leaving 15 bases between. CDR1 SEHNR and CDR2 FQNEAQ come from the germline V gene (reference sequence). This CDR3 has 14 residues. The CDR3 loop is CASSLSGLSIEAFF. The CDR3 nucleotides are TGTGCCAGCAGCTTGTCAGGGTTATCGATTGAAGCTTTCTTT.

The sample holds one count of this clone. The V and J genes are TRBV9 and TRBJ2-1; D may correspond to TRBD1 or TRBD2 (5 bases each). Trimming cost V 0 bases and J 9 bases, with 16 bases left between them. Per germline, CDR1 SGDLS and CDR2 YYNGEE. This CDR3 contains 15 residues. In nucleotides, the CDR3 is TGTGCCAGCAGCGTAGCTTTAGGCCCCGGGGCTGAGCAGTTCTTC. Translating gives CASSVALGPGAEQFF.

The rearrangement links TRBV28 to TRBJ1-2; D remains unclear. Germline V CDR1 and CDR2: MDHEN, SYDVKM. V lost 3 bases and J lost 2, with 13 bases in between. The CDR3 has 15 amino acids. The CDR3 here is CASSLRNPGNYGYTF. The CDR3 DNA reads TGTGCCAGCAGTTTGCGAAATCCTGGCAACTATGGCTACACCTTC.

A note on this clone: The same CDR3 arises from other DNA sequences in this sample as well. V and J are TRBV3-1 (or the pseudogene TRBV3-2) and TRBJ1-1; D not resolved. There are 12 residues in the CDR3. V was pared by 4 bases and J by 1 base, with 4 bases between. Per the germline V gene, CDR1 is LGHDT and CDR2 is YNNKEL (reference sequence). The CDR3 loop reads CASSRTNTEAFF. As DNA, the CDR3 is TGTGCCAGCAGCCGGACGAACACTGAAGCTTTCTTT.

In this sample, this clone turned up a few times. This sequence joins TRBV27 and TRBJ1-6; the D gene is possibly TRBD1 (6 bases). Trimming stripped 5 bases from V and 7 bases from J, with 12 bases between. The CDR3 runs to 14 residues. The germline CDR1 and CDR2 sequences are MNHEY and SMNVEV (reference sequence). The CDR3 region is CASSGIGGNSPLHF. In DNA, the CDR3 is TGTGCCAGCAGTGGGATAGGGGGGAATTCACCCCTCCACTTT.

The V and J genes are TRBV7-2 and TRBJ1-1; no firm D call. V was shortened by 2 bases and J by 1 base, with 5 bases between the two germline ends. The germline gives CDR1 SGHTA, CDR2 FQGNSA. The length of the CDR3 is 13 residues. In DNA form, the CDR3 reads TGTGCCAGCAGCTTAAACAGGAACACTGAAGCTTTCTTT. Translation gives CASSLNRNTEAFF. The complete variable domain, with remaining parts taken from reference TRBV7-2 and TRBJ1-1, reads GAGVSQSPSNKVTEKGKDVELRCDPISGHTALYWYRQSLGQGLEFLIYFQGNSAPDKSGLPSDRFSAERTGGSVSTLTIQRTQQEDSAVYLCASSLNRNTEAFFGQGTRLTVV.

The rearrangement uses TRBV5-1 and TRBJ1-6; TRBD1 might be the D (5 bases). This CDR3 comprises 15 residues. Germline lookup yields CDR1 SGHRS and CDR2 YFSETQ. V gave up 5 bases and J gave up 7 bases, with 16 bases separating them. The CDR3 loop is CASSSGGVRNSPLHF. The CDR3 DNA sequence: TGCGCCAGCAGTAGCGGGGGGGTTCGGAATTCACCCCTCCACTTT. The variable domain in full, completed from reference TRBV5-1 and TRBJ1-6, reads KAGVTQTPRYLIKTRGQQVTLSCSPISGHRSVSWYQQTPGQGLQFLFEYFSETQRNKGNFPGRFSGRQFSNSRSEMNVSTLELGDSALYLCASSSGGVRNSPLHFGNGTRLTVT.

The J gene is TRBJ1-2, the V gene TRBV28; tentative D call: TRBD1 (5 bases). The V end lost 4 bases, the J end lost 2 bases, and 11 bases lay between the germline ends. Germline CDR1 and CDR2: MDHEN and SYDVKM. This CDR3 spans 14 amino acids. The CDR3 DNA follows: TGTGCCAGCAGTTCTACAGGCCTCAACTATGGCTACACCTTC. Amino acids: CASSSTGLNYGYTF.

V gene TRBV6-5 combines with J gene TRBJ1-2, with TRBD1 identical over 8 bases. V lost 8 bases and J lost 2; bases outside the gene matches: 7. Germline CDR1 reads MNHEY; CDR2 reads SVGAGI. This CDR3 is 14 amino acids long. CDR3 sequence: CASVQTGANYGYTF. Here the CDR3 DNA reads TGTGCCAGCGTTCAGACAGGGGCAAACTATGGCTACACCTTC.

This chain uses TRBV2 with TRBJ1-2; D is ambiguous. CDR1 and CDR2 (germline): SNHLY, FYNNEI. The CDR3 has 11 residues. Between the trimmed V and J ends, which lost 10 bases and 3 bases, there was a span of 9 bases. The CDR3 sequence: CATGGDYGYTF. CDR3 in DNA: TGTGCCACCGGTGGCGACTATGGCTACACCTTC.

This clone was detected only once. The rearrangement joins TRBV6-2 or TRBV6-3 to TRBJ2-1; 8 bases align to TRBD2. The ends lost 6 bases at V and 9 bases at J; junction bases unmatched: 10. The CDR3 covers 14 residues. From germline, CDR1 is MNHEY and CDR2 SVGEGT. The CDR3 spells CASSDPGGRVEQFF. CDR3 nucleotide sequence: TGTGCCAGCAGCGACCCGGGGGGGCGGGTTGAGCAGTTCTTC.

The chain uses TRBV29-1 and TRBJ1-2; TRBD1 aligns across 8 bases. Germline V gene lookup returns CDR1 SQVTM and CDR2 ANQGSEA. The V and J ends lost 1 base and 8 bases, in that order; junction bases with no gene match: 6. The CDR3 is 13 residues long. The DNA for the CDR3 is TGCAGCGTTGAAGGGGGCAGGGGGCTCGGCTACACCTTC. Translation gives CSVEGGRGLGYTF.

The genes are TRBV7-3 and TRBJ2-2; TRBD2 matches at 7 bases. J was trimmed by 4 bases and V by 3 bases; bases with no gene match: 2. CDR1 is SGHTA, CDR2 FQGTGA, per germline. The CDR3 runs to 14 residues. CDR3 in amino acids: CASSLGTITGELFF. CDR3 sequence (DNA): TGTGCCAGCAGCTTGGGGACTATCACCGGGGAGCTGTTTTTT.

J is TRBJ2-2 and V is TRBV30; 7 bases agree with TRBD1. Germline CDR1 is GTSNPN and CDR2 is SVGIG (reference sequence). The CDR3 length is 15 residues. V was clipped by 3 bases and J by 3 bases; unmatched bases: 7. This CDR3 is CAWSLDRIDTGELFF. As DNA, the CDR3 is TGTGCCTGGAGCCTGGACAGGATAGACACCGGGGAGCTGTTTTTT. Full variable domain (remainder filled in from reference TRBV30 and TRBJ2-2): SQTIHQWPATLVQPVGSPLSLECTVEGTSNPNLYWYRQAAGRGLQLLFYSVGIGQISSEVPQNLSASRPQDRQFILSSKKLLLSDSGFYLCAWSLDRIDTGELFFGEGSRLTVL.

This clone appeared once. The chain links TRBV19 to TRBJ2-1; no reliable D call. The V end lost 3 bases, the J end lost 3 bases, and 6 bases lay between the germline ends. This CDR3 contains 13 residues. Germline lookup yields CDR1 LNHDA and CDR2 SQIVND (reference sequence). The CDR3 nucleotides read TGTGCCAGTAGTATTAACAGCTACAATGAGCAGTTCTTC. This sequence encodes CASSINSYNEQFF.

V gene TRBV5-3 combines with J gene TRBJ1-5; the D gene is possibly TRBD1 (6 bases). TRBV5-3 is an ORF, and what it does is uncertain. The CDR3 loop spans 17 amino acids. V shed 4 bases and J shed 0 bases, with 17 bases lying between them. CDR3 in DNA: TGTGCCAGAAGCACGAGGACAGAAAATTATAGCAATCAGCCCCAGCATTTT. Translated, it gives CARSTRTENYSNQPQHF.

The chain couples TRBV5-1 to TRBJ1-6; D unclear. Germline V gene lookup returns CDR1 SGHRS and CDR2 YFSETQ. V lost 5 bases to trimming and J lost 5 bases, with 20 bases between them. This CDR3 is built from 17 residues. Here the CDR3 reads CASRDVLSKPNNSPLHF. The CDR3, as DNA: TGCGCCAGCAGAGATGTACTCTCAAAACCTAATAATTCACCCCTCCACTTT.

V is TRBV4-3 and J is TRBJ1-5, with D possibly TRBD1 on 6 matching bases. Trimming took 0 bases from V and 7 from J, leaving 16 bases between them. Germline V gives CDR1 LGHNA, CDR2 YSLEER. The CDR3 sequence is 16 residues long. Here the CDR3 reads CASSQDPAGGGQPQHF. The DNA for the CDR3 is TGCGCCAGCAGCCAAGATCCTGCCGGGGGCGGCCAGCCCCAGCATTTT.

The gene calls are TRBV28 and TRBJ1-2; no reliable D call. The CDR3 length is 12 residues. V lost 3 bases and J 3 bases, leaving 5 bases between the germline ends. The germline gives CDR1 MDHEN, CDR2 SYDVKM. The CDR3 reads CASSFGYYGYTF. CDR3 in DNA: TGTGCCAGCAGTTTCGGGTACTATGGCTACACCTTC.